The clone carrying this TCR beta chain was detected ten times or more. Germline CDR1 is SGHRS and CDR2 is YFSETQ. The ends were cut back, 0 bases at V and 3 bases at J, with 9 bases in the middle. The CDR3 is 14 amino acids. MiXCR, applied by TCRdb to the RT-PCR reads, yields one record per CDR3 protein. Here the sample spans hundreds of thousands of distinct CDR3 sequences, 13% to 15% being singletons. The V and J genes are TRBV5-1 and TRBJ1-1; no clear D. The sample consisted of memory CD4+ T cells from blood. This sequence originates from a female donor in good health, serving as a healthy control. CDR3 residues: CASSLDPGDTEAFF. The CDR3 DNA follows: TGCGCCAGCAGCTTGGACCCGGGCGACACTGAAGCTTTCTTT.